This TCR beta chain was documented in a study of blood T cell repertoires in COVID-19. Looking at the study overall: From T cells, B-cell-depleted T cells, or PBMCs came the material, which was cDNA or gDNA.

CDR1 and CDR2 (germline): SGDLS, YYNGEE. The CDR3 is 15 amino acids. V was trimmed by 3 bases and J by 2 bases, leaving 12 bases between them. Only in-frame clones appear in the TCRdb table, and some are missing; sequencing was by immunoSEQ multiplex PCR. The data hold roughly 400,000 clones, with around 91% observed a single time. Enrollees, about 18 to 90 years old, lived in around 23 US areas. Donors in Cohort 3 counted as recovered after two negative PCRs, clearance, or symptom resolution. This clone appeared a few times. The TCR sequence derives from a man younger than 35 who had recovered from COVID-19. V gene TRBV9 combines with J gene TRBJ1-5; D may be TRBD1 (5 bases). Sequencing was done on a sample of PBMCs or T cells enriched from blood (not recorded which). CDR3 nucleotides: TGTGCCAGCAGCGCAGGGTTGATAGGCAATCAGCCCCAGCATTTT. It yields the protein CASSAGLIGNQPQHF.